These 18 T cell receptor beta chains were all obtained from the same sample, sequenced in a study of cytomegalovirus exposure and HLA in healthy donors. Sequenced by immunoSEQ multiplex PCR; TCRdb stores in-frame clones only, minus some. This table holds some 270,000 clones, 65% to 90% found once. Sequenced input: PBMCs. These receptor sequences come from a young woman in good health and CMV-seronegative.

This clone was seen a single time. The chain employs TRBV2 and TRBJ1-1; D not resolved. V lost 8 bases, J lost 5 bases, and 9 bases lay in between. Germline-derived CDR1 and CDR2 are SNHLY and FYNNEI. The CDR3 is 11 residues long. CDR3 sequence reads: CASDGGTEAFF. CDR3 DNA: TGTGCCAGCGATGGCGGGACTGAAGCTTTCTTT.

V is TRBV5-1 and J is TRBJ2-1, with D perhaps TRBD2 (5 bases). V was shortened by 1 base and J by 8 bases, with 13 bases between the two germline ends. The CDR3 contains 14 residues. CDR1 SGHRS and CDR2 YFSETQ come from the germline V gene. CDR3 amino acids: CASSLRLLSDEQFF. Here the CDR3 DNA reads TGCGCCAGCAGCTTGAGACTATTATCGGATGAGCAGTTCTTC.

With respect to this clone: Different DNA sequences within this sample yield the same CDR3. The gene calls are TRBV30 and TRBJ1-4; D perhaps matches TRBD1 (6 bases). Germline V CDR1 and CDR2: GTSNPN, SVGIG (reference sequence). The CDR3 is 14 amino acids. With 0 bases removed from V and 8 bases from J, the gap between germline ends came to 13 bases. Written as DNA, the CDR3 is TGTGCCTGGAGTGTAGGGGGGGTGCGAGAAAAACTGTTTTTT. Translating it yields CAWSVGGVREKLFF.

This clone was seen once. The CDR3 DNA is TGTGCCAGCAGCGTAAGGGGGCACCCCCCCACAGATACGCAGTATTTT. Translation: CASSVRGHPPTDTQYF. The V and J genes are TRBV9 and TRBJ2-3; 7 nucleotides align to TRBD1. The CDR3 runs 16 residues. The germline gives CDR1 SGDLS, CDR2 YYNGEE. V dropped 1 base and J dropped 2; count of bases not matched to a gene: 7.

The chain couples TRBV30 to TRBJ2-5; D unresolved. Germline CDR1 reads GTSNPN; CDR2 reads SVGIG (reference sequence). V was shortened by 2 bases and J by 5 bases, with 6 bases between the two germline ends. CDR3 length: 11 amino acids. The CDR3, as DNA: TGTGCCTGGAGTCCCCTGGAGACCCAGTACTTC. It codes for CAWSPLETQYF.

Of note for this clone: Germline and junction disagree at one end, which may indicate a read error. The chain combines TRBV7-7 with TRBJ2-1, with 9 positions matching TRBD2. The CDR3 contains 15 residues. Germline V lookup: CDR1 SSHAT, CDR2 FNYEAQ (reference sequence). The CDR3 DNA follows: TGTGCTAGCAGCTCCCTGCGGGGGGGCCAAAATGAGCAGTTCTTC. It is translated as CASSSLRGGQNEQFF.

CDR3 loop: CASSFPGTPANYGYTF. As DNA, the CDR3 is TGCGCCAGCAGCTTCCCCGGGACACCAGCTAACTATGGCTACACCTTC. The rearrangement joins TRBV5-1 to TRBJ1-2; possibly TRBD1 for D (6 bases). Germline CDR1 is SGHRS and CDR2 is YFSETQ. The CDR3 length is 16 residues. Trimming cost V 2 bases and J 0 bases, with 14 bases left between them.

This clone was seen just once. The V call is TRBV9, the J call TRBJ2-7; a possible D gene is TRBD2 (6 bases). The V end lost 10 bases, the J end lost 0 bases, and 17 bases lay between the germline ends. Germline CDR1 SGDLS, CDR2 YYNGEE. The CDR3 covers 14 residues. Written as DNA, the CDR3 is TGTGCCGGCCTGGGGCGGGATTGCTCCTACGAGCAGTACTTC. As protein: CAGLGRDCSYEQYF.

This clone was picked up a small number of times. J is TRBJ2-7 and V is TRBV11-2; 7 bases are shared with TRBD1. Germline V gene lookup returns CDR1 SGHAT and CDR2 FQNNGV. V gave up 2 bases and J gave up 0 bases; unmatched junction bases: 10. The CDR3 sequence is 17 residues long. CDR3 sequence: CASSLRLVQGSSYEQYF. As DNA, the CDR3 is TGTGCCAGCAGCTTAAGGTTGGTACAGGGGAGCTCCTACGAGCAGTACTTC.

CDR3 DNA: TGTGCCAGTAGTATACCGGGGGTAGACACTGAAGCTTTCTTT. It codes for CASSIPGVDTEAFF. This chain connects TRBV19 to TRBJ1-1; TRBD1 might be the D (5 bases). This CDR3 region has 14 residues. Trimming stripped 2 bases from V and 3 bases from J, with 10 bases between. Per germline, CDR1 LNHDA and CDR2 SQIVND (reference sequence).

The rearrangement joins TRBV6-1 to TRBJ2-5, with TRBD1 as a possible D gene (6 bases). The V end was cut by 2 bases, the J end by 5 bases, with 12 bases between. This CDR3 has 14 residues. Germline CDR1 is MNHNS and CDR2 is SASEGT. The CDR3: CASSELWQGETQYF. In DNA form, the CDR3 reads TGTGCCAGCAGTGAATTATGGCAGGGGGAGACCCAGTACTTC.

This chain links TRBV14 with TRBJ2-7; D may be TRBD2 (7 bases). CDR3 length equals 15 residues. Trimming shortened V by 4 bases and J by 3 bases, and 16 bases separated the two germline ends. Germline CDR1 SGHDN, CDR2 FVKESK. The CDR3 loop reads CASSRPGGQFYEQYF. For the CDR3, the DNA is TGTGCCAGCAGCCGCCCCGGGGGGCAGTTCTACGAGCAGTACTTC.

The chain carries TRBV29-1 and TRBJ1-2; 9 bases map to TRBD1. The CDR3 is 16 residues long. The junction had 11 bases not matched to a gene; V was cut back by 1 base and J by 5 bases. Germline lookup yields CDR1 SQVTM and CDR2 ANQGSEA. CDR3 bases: TGCAGCGTTGAAGGGGAAGGGACAGGGCGAGCGTATGGCTACACCTTC. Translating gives CSVEGEGTGRAYGYTF.

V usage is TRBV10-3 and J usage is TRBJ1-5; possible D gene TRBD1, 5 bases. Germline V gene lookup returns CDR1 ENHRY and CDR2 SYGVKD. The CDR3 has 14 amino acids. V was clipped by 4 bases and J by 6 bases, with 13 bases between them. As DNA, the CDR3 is TGTGCCATCAGTGGCGGCCAGGGAGGTCAGCCCCAGCATTTT. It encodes CAISGGQGGQPQHF.

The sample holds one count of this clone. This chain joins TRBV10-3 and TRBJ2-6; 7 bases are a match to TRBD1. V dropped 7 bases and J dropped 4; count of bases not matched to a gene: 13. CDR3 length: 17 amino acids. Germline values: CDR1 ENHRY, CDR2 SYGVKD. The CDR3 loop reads CAIKGRQGEEGANVLTF. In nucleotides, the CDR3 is TGTGCCATCAAAGGGAGACAGGGAGAGGAAGGGGCCAACGTCCTGACTTTC.

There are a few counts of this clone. CDR3 loop: CASSLAPGQTGLKNIQYF. The DNA for the CDR3 is TGTGCCAGCAGCTTGGCCCCGGGCCAGACAGGACTCAAAAACATTCAGTACTTC. V and J are TRBV5-5 and TRBJ2-4, with D possibly matching TRBD1 (6 bases). The germline V gene has CDR1 SGHKS and CDR2 YYEKEE (reference sequence). The CDR3 sequence is 18 residues long. V was pared by 0 bases and J by 3 bases, with 19 bases between.

The CDR3 is CASSGAGDTHEQYF. CDR3 nucleotide sequence: TGTGCCAGCAGCGGCGCGGGAGATACCCACGAGCAGTACTTC. The chain is built from TRBV28 and TRBJ2-7; TRBD2 matches 7 bases. This CDR3 has 14 residues. The germline CDR1 and CDR2 sequences are MDHEN and SYDVKM. V was pared by 6 bases and J by 5 bases, with 10 bases of the junction left unmatched.

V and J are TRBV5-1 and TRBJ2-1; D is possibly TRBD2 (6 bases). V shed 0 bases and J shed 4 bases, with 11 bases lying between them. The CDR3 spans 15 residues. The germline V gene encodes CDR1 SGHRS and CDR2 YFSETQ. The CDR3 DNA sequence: TGCGCCAGCAGCTTGGACGGGGGAGAGTACAATGAGCAGTTCTTC. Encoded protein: CASSLDGGEYNEQFF.